This TCR beta chain was obtained from a study of shared clonotypes between healthy human individuals. Profiled with immunoSEQ multiplex PCR; TCRdb holds only in-frame clones, not every one. Here the sample spans about 1,800,000 clones, about 95% being singletons. Naive CD8 isolation took CD45RO-negative cells positively selected for CCR7 and excluded terminally differentiated effector memory CD45RA+ cells. The sample was naive CD8+ T cells sorted from blood. The TCR was taken from a man aged 18 to 29 in good health.

This CDR3 is CASSTPTSLVSYEQYF. For the CDR3, the DNA is TGTGCCAGCAGTACGCCGACTAGCCTCGTCTCCTACGAGCAGTACTTC. V and J are TRBV28 and TRBJ2-7; 7 nucleotides align to TRBD2. The germline CDR1 and CDR2 sequences are MDHEN and SYDVKM. V was clipped by 5 bases and J by 0 bases; unmatched bases: 10. The CDR3 extends over 16 amino acids.